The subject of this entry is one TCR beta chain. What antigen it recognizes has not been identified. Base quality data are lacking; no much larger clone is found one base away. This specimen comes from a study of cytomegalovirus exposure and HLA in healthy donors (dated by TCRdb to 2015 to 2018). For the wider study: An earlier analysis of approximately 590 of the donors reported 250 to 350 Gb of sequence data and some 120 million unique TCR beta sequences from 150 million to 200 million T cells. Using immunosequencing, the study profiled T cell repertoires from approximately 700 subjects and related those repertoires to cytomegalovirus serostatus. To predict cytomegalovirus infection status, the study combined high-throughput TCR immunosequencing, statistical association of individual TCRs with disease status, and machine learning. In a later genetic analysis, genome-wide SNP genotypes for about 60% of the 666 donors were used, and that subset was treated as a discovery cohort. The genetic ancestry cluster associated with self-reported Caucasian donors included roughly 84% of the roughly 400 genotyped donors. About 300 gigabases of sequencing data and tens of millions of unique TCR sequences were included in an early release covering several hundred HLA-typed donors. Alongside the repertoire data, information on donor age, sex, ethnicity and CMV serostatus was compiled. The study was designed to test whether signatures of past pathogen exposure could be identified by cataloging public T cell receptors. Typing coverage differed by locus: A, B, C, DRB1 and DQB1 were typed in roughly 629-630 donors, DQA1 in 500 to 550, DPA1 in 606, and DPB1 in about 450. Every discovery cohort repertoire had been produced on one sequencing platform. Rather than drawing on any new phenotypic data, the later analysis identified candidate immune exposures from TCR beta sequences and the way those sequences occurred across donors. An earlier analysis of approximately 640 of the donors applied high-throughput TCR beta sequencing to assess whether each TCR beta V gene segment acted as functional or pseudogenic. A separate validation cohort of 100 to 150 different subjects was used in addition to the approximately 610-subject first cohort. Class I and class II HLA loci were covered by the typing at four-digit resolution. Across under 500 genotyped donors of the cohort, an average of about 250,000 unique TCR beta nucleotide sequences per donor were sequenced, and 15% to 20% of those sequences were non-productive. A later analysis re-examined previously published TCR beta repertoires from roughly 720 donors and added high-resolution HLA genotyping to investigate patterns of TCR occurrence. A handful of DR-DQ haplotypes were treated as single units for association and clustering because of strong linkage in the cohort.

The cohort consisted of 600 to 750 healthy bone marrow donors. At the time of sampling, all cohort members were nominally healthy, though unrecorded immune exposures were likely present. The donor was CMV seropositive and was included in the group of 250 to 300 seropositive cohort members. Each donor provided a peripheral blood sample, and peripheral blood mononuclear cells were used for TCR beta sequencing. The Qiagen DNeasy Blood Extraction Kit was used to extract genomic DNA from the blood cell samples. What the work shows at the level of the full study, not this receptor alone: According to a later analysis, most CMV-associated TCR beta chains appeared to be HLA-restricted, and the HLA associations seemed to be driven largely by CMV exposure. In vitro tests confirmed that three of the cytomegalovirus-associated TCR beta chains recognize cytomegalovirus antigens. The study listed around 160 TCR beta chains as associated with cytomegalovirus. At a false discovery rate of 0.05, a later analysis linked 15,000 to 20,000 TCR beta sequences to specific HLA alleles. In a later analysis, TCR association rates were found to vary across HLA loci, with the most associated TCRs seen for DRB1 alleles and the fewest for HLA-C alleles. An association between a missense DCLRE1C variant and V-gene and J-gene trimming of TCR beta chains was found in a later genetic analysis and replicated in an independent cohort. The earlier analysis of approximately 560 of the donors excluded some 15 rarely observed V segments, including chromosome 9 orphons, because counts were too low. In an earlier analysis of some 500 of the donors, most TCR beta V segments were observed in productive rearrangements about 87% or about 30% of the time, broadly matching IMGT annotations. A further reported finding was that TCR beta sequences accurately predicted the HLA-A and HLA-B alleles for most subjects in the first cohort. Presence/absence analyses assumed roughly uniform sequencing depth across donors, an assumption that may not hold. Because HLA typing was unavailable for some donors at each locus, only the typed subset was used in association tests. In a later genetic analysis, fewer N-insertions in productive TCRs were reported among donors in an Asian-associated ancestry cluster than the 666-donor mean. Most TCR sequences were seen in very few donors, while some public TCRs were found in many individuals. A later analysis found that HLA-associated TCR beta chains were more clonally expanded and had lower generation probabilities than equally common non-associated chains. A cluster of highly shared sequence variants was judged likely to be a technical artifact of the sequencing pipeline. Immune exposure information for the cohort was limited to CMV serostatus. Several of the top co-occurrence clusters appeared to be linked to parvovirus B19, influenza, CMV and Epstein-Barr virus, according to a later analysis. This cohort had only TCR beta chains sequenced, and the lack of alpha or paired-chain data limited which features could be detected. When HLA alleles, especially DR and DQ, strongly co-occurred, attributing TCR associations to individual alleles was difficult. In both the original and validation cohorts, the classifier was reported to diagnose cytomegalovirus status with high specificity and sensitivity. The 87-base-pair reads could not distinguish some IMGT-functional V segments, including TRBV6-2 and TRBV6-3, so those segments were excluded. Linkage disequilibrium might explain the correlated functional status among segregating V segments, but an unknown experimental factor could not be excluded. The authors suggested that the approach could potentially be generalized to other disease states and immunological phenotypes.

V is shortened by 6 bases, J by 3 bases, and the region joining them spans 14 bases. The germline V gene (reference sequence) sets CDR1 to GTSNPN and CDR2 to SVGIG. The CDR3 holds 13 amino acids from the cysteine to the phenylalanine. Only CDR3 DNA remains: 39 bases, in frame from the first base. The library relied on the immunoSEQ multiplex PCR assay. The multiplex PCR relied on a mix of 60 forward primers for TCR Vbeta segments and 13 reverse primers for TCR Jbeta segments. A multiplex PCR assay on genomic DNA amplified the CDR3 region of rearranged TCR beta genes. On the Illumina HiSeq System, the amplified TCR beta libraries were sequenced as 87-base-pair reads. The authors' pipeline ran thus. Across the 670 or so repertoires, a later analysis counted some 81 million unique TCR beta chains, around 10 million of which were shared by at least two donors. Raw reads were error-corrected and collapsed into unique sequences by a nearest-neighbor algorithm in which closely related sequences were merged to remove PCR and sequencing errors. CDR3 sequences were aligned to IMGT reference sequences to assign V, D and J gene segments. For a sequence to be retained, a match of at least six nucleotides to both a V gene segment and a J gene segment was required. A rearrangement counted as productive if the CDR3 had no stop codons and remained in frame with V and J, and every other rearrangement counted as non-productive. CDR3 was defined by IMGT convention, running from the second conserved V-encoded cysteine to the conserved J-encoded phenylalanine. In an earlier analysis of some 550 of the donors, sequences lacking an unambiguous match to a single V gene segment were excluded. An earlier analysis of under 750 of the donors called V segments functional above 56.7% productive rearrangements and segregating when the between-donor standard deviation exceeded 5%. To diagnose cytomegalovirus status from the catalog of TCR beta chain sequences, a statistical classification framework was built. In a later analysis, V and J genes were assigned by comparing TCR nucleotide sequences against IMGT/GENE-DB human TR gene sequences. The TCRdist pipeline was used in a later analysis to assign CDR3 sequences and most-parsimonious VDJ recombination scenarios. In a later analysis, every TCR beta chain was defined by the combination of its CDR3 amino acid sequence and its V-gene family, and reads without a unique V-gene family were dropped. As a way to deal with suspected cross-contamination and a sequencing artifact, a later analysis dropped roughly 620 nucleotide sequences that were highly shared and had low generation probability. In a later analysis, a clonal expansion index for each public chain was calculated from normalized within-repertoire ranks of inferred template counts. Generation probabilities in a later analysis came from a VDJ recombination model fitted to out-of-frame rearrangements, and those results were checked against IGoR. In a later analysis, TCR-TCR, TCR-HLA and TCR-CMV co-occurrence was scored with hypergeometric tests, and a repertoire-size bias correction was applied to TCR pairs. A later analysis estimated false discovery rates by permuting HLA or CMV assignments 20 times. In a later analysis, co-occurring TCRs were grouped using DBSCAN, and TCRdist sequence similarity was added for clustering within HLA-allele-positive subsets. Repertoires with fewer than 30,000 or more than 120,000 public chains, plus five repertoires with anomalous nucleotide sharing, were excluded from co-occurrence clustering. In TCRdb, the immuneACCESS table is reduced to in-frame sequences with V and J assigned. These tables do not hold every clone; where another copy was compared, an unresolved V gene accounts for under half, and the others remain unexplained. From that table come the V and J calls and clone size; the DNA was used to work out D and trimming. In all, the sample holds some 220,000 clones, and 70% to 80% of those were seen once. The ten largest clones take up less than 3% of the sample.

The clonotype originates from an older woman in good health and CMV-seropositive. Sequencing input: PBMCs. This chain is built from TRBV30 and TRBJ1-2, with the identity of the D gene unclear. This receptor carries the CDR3 CACPEADYYGYTF. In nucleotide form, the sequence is TGTGCCTGTCCTGAGGCGGACTACTATGGCTACACCTTC. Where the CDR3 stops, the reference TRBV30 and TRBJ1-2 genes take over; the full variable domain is SQTIHQWPATLVQPVGSPLSLECTVEGTSNPNLYWYRQAAGRGLQLLFYSVGIGQISSEVPQNLSASRPQDRQFILSSKKLLLSDSGFYLCACPEADYYGYTFGSGTRLTVV.